The source of this T cell receptor beta chain is a study of monozygotic twins with inflammatory bowel disease. During cDNA synthesis, UMIs that each contained a 6-nucleotide sample barcode were added by means of template switching. No DNA is given; TCRdb re-called the 5' RACE reads and lists each CDR3 protein once. This sample carries some 400,000 distinct CDR3 sequences, with 2% to 3% going to the ten biggest clones. On this clonotype: Its specificity is not known.

The CDR3 length is 16 residues. Per germline, CDR1 SGHAT and CDR2 FQNNGV. The study, taken as a whole, reports: IBD patients showed reduced TCRbeta diversity (inverse Simpson) versus healthy co-twins.

This sequence was found in a human donor with ulcerative colitis or Crohn's disease, or a healthy co-twin of an affected twin (not recorded which). V usage is TRBV11-2 and J usage is TRBJ1-4; the D call from TCRdb, TRBD1, cannot be confirmed without DNA. The sequenced material came from blood. CDR3 residues: CASSLPTGGWGEKLFF.